This TCR beta chain derives from a study of CD8+CD57+ T cells in acquired aplastic anemia. Genomic DNA constituted the template upon which TCR beta VDJ and CDR3 profiling was performed. MiXCR, applied by TCRdb to the reads, yields one record per CDR3 protein. The sample yields approximately 200,000 distinct CDR3 sequences, about half seen once. Germline CDR1 and CDR2: SQVTM and ANQGSEA. The germline V and J ends were trimmed by 4 bases and 8 bases, with 14 bases remaining between them. CDR3 length equals 12 residues. For sequencing, patients were chosen who had shown expansion of CD8+CD57+ cells by flow cytometry.

V usage is TRBV29-1 and J usage is TRBJ1-2; D may be TRBD1 (5 bases). Sequenced input: sorted CD4+, CD8+, or CD8+CD57+ T cells (not recorded which) from PBMCs. The sequence was obtained from a human donor with aplastic anemia. DNA for the CDR3: TGCAGCGTTGTTAGGGGAGGGAGAGGCTACACCTTC. This codes for CSVVRGGRGYTF.